This T cell receptor beta chain was retrieved from a study of cytomegalovirus exposure and HLA in healthy donors. Only one count was recorded for this clone. The antigen remains unidentified. The V gene's germline CDR1 is SEHNR and CDR2 FQNEAQ (reference sequence). After removal of 3 bases from V and 5 bases from J, the junction contained 6 bases not matched to a gene. The CDR3 is made up of 14 amino acids. Profiling relied on immunoSEQ multiplex PCR, and the TCRdb table lists in-frame clones only, not all of them. Of more than 120,000 clones listed, roughly 86% are singletons. Study-wide results and limits: First-cohort TCR clusters tended to co-occur in the approximately 110 validation repertoires, a later analysis found. In vitro assays verified that a few CMV-associated chains recognized CMV antigens specifically.

The sequenced material came from PBMCs. The chain joins TRBV7-9 to TRBJ2-5; 7 bases fit TRBD2. The receptor's source is a young man in good health and CMV-seropositive. The CDR3 sequence: CASSFLTSLETQYF. CDR3 nucleotide sequence: TGTGCCAGCAGCTTTCTGACTAGCTTGGAGACCCAGTACTTC.